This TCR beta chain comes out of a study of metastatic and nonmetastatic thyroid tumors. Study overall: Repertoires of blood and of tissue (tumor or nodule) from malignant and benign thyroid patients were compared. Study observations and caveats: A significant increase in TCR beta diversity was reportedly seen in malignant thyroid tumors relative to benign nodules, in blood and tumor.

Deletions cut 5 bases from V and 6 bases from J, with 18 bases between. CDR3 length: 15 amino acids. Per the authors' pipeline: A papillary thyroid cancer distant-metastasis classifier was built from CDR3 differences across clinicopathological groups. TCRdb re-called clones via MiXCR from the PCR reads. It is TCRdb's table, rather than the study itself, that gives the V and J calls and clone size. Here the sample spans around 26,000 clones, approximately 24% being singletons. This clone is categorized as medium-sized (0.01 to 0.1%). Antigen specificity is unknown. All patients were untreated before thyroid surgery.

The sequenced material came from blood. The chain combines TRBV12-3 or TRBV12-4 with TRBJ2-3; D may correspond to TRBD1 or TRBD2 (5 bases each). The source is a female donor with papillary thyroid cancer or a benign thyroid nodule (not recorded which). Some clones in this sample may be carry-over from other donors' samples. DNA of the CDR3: TGTGCCAGCAGTGCAAGGGACGGATCCTTGGATACGCAGTATTTT. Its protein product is CASSARDGSLDTQYF.